This TCR beta chain came from a study of blood T cell repertoires in COVID-19. Study as a whole: Collection of acute and convalescent COVID-19 samples took place in the United States, Italy and Spain. From T cells, B-cell-depleted T cells, or PBMCs came the material, which was cDNA or gDNA.

With 6 bases removed from V and 8 bases from J, the gap between germline ends came to 19 bases. The germline gives CDR1 SGHDN, CDR2 FVKESK. The CDR3 has 14 residues. This clone was counted at least ten times. The assay was immunoSEQ multiplex PCR, and TCRdb's table has in-frame clones only and misses some. The table has more than 200,000 clones, around nine tenths seen once. The chain has TRBV14 and TRBJ1-2, with a tentative D call TRBD1 (5 bases). Sequenced: peripheral blood. The receptor was derived from a woman aged 60-75 years with acute or convalescent COVID-19. Here the CDR3 DNA reads TGTGCCAGCAGTCCCGGGACTTTCACTGGGGGCTACACCTTC. This sequence encodes CASSPGTFTGGYTF.